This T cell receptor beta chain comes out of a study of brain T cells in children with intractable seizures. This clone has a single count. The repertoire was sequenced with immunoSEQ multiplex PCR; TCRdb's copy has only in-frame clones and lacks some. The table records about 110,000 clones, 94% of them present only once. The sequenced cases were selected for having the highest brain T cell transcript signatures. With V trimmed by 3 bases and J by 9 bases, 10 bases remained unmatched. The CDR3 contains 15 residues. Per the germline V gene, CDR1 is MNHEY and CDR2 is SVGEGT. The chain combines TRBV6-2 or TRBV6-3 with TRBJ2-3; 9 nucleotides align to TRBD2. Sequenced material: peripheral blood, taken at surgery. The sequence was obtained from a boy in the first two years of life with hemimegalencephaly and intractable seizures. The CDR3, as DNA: TGTGCCAGCAGTTATCGAGGACTAGCGAGGCACACGCAGTATTTT. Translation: CASSYRGLARHTQYF.